This T cell receptor beta chain was recorded in a study of cytomegalovirus exposure and HLA in healthy donors. The study's findings and limits: The CMV antigen specificity of a few CMV-associated chains was confirmed through in vitro analysis. The majority of CMV-associated TCR beta chains were reported as apparently HLA-restricted in a later analysis. A later analysis showed HLA-associated TCR beta chains outstripping equally common others in clonal expansion.

The CDR3 runs 16 residues. The germline gives CDR1 MGHRA, CDR2 YSYEKL. As regards this clone: Its matching antigen is unknown. The junction departs from germline at one end; a sequencing error may be responsible.

The study ran its PCR with 60 Vbeta and 13 Jbeta primers. Profiled with immunoSEQ multiplex PCR; TCRdb holds only in-frame clones, not every one. The table lists approximately 160,000 clones, 60% to 80% of them singletons. V and J are TRBV4-1 and TRBJ2-2; tentative D call: TRBD2 (6 bases). The origin of this receptor is a male donor in good health and CMV-seronegative. Sample: PBMCs. The CDR3, as DNA: TGCGCCAGCAGCCAAACTTCCGGGAGAATCACCGGGGAGCTGCTTTTT. Translating gives CASSQTSGRITGELLF.